These 24 T cell receptor beta chains share one sample of origin, sequenced in a study of blood T cell repertoires in COVID-19. Profiling relied on immunoSEQ multiplex PCR, and the TCRdb table lists in-frame clones only, not all of them. The sample lists under 45,000 clones; around 90% were seen once. Sequenced input: peripheral blood. All receptors come from a man in his 60s with acute or convalescent COVID-19.

V gene TRBV30 combines with J gene TRBJ2-1; weak D call: TRBD2 (5 bases). Trimming took 3 bases from V and 10 from J, leaving 16 bases between them. CDR3 length: 13 residues. CDR1 is GTSNPN and CDR2 is SVGIG in the germline V gene (reference sequence). CDR3 bases: TGTGCCTGGAGCCTCGAGAGGAGGCCCGAGCAGTTCTTC. Translation: CAWSLERRPEQFF.

CDR3 region: CASSHRQMSSYNSPLHF. The CDR3 DNA follows: TGTGCCAGCAGCCACCGACAGATGAGCTCCTATAATTCACCCCTCCACTTT. The rearrangement uses TRBV7-8 and TRBJ1-6; TRBD1 might be the D (5 bases). V was shortened by 5 bases and J by 0 bases, with 14 bases between the two germline ends. Germline V gene sequence: CDR1 SGHVS, CDR2 FQNEAQ. This CDR3 region has 17 residues.

This clone was detected once. The chain's CDR3 is CASSQDLNSRGYGYTF. CDR3 sequence (DNA): TGTGCCAGCAGCCAAGATCTTAACAGTCGGGGATATGGCTACACCTTC. The chain uses TRBV14 and TRBJ1-2; D is ambiguous. The V end lost 0 bases, the J end lost 5 bases, and 16 bases lay between the germline ends. The germline gives CDR1 SGHDN, CDR2 FVKESK. There are 16 residues in the CDR3.

This rearrangement joins TRBV30 to TRBJ2-7; D might be TRBD1 (6 bases). The V and J ends lost 5 bases and 0 bases respectively, with 17 bases between them. The CDR3 runs 15 residues. The germline V gene encodes CDR1 GTSNPN and CDR2 SVGIG (reference sequence). The CDR3: CAWSTGSTSSYEQYF. CDR3 coding DNA: TGTGCCTGGTCTACAGGGTCGACAAGCTCCTACGAGCAGTACTTC.

The chain links TRBV10-3 to TRBJ1-2; 9 bases match TRBD1. The V and J ends lost 2 bases and 6 bases, in that order; junction bases with no gene match: 7. This CDR3 region has 15 residues. In germline, CDR1 is ENHRY, CDR2 SYGVKD. CDR3 in DNA: TGTGCCATCAGTGAGAACACGGGACAGGGAAATGGCTACACCTTC. Its translation: CAISENTGQGNGYTF.

The rearrangement uses TRBV11-2 and TRBJ2-7; TRBD2 matches at 8 bases. J gave up 2 bases and V 4 bases, and 7 bases lay outside the gene matches. Per germline, CDR1 SGHAT and CDR2 FQNNGV. The CDR3 length is 15 residues. The chain's CDR3 is CASSSLAGRTYEQYF. The CDR3 coding sequence is TGTGCCAGCAGCTCTTTAGCGGGGCGAACCTACGAGCAGTACTTC.

The chain links TRBV18 to TRBJ1-1, with D uncertain. Trimming took 3 bases from V and 0 from J, leaving 14 bases between them. Per germline, CDR1 KGHSH and CDR2 LQKENI. This CDR3 has 16 amino acids. The CDR3 here is CASSPRAGNLNTEAFF. In nucleotides, the CDR3 is TGTGCCAGCTCACCGAGAGCGGGAAATTTGAACACTGAAGCTTTCTTT.

The chain uses TRBV27 and TRBJ2-3; D may be TRBD2 (5 bases). The CDR3 sequence is 13 residues long. Per the germline V gene, CDR1 is MNHEY and CDR2 is SMNVEV (reference sequence). With 8 bases removed from V and 4 bases from J, the gap between germline ends came to 13 bases. CDR3 sequence (DNA): TGTGCCAGCGCCGGGGTCCCCCCAGATACGCAGTATTTT. Protein sequence: CASAGVPPDTQYF.

This rearrangement joins TRBV19 to TRBJ1-1, with TRBD1 identical over 11 bases. The CDR3 has 17 amino acids. The ends lost 4 bases at V and 2 bases at J; junction bases unmatched: 9. Germline loops: CDR1 LNHDA, CDR2 SQIVND (reference sequence). In DNA, the CDR3 is TGTGCCAGTAGTACCTGGACAGGGGGCCAGGTAAACACTGAAGCTTTCTTT. This codes for CASSTWTGGQVNTEAFF.

The rearrangement uses TRBV5-1 and TRBJ2-3, with D tentatively TRBD1 (6 bases). V gave up 6 bases and J gave up 5 bases, with 13 bases separating them. Germline values: CDR1 SGHRS, CDR2 YFSETQ. CDR3 length: 13 amino acids. Written as DNA, the CDR3 is TGCGCCAGCAAGCAGGGGCAGGGAGATACGCAGTATTTT. Translating gives CASKQGQGDTQYF.

CDR3 bases: TGTGCCAGCAGCCACCTCCGAGACAGGGGAAGCGGGGAGCTGTTTTTT. It yields the protein CASSHLRDRGSGELFF. V is TRBV7-9 and J is TRBJ2-2, with 8 bases matching TRBD1. The germline V gene encodes CDR1 SEHNR and CDR2 FQNEAQ (reference sequence). This CDR3 contains 16 residues. The ends lost 5 bases at V and 7 bases at J; junction bases unmatched: 12.

The rearrangement uses TRBV7-8 and TRBJ2-2; D is possibly TRBD2 (7 bases). Germline-derived CDR1 and CDR2 are SGHVS and FQNEAQ. The CDR3 is 16 amino acids. Deletions cut 3 bases from V and 3 bases from J, with 14 bases between. The CDR3 coding sequence is TGTGCCAGCAGCTTCTATCGGGGGGCAGACACCGGGGAGCTGTTTTTT. Translated: CASSFYRGADTGELFF.

V gene TRBV10-3 combines with J gene TRBJ2-3; a possible D gene is TRBD2 (6 bases). From germline, CDR1 is ENHRY and CDR2 SYGVKD. There are 17 residues in the CDR3. Trimming stripped 4 bases from V and 0 bases from J, with 17 bases between. CDR3 sequence: CAISARSSGSSTDTQYF. The CDR3 nucleotides are TGTGCCATCAGTGCTCGCTCTTCCGGGAGCAGCACAGATACGCAGTATTTT.

This clone appeared a single time. V gene TRBV10-3 combines with J gene TRBJ2-7; 8 positions match TRBD2. The V gene's germline CDR1 is ENHRY and CDR2 SYGVKD. The CDR3 extends over 15 amino acids. The junction had 5 bases not matched to a gene; V was cut back by 0 bases and J by 4 bases. CDR3 nucleotides: TGTGCCATCAGTGAGTCTGGCGGGGGGAGATACGAGCAGTACTTC. As protein: CAISESGGGRYEQYF.

The CDR3 spells CASSWDRGNEQFF. In nucleotides, the CDR3 is TGTGCCAGCAGCTGGGACAGGGGGAATGAGCAGTTCTTC. This chain links TRBV7-3 with TRBJ2-1; 11 bases line up with TRBD1. From germline, CDR1 is SGHTA and CDR2 FQGTGA. The CDR3 has 13 residues. V lost 4 bases to trimming and J lost 7 bases; unmatched junction nucleotides: 0.

A single count supports this clone. The chain recombines TRBV30 with TRBJ1-4; the D is unclear. V lost 5 bases and J lost 8, with 15 bases in between. CDR1 GTSNPN and CDR2 SVGIG come from the germline V gene (reference sequence). The CDR3 is made up of 13 amino acids. The CDR3 spells CAWCRGTEEKLFF. CDR3 in DNA: TGTGCCTGGTGCAGAGGAACTGAAGAAAAACTGTTTTTT.

The V call is TRBV10-1, the J call TRBJ2-1, with TRBD2 matching over 10 bases. Germline V gives CDR1 WNHNN, CDR2 SYGVQD (reference sequence). The CDR3 loop spans 17 amino acids. The J segment lost 5 bases and the V segment lost 0 bases, leaving 7 bases of the junction unmatched. CDR3 in amino acids: CASSESFTSGEDNEQFF. DNA of the CDR3: TGCGCCAGCAGTGAGTCCTTTACTAGCGGGGAGGACAATGAGCAGTTCTTC.

The chain links TRBV5-1 to TRBJ2-1; weak D call: TRBD1 (5 bases). Germline-derived CDR1 and CDR2 are SGHRS and YFSETQ. The CDR3 covers 12 residues. The V and J ends lost 0 bases and 8 bases respectively, with 6 bases between them. CDR3 sequence: CASSLVQDEQFF. CDR3 DNA: TGCGCCAGCAGCTTGGTACAGGATGAGCAGTTCTTC. The complete variable domain, with remaining parts taken from reference TRBV5-1 and TRBJ2-1, reads KAGVTQTPRYLIKTRGQQVTLSCSPISGHRSVSWYQQTPGQGLQFLFEYFSETQRNKGNFPGRFSGRQFSNSRSEMNVSTLELGDSALYLCASSLVQDEQFFGPGTRLTVL.

The V gene is TRBV30, the J gene TRBJ1-2; D uncertain. Germline assignment: CDR1 GTSNPN and CDR2 SVGIG (reference sequence). Trimming shortened V by 2 bases and J by 5 bases, and 12 bases separated the two germline ends. The CDR3 has 13 residues. The CDR3 region has the DNA TGTGCCTGGAGTACCCCCGGGAGATATGGCTACACCTTC. It encodes CAWSTPGRYGYTF.

This clone showed up just once. V usage is TRBV6-1 and J usage is TRBJ2-2, with D hard to call. V lost 3 bases and J 2 bases, leaving 7 bases between the germline ends. Per the germline V gene, CDR1 is MNHNS and CDR2 is SASEGT. The CDR3 totals 14 residues. DNA for the CDR3: TGTGCCAGCAGTGAGACAAGAAACACCGGGGAGCTGTTTTTT. Its translation: CASSETRNTGELFF.

The chain recombines TRBV20-1 with TRBJ1-4; no definite D call. Trimming left V 3 bases short and J 6 bases short, with 23 bases between. The CDR3 is 17 amino acids. Germline V gene data show CDR1 as DFQATT and CDR2 as SNEGSKA (reference sequence). CDR3 sequence (DNA): TGCAGTGCTAGTCAGACCCCGTACAGCAAAGGATATGAAAAACTGTTTTTT. Amino acids: CSASQTPYSKGYEKLFF.

The chain has TRBV19 and TRBJ2-2; TRBD2 matches at 10 bases. Looked up from germline, CDR1 is LNHDA and CDR2 is SQIVND (reference sequence). The CDR3 runs to 18 residues. The V and J ends lost 6 bases and 4 bases, in that order; junction bases with no gene match: 14. The CDR3 protein is CASRLPPQRGGRTGELFF. The CDR3 bases are TGTGCCAGTAGACTCCCCCCCCAGCGGGGGGGCCGCACCGGGGAGCTGTTTTTT.

This chain joins TRBV11-2 and TRBJ2-3, with D tentatively TRBD2 (7 bases). The CDR3 spans 16 residues. Trimming shortened V by 5 bases and J by 8 bases, and 23 bases separated the two germline ends. Germline V gene lookup returns CDR1 SGHAT and CDR2 FQNNGV. CDR3 coding DNA: TGTGCCAGCAGCCCTAGGGCGGGGGCCGGCCAAGCTACGCAGTATTTT. It specifies CASSPRAGAGQATQYF.

The gene calls are TRBV3-1 (or the pseudogene TRBV3-2) and TRBJ2-1; D uncertain. The CDR3 extends over 13 amino acids. From germline, CDR1 is LGHDT and CDR2 YNNKEL (reference sequence). With 5 bases removed from V and 7 bases from J, the gap between germline ends came to 12 bases. For the CDR3, the DNA is TGTGCCAGCAGCTCTACCCCCCGGAATGAGCAGTTCTTC. This encodes CASSSTPRNEQFF.